Following are 19 T cell receptor beta chains from one sample sequenced in a study of shared clonotypes between healthy human individuals. Only in-frame clones appear in the TCRdb table, and some are missing; sequencing was by immunoSEQ multiplex PCR. The table includes about 2.4 million clones, over 85% detected once. Source material: naive CD4+ T cells sorted from blood. Subset specified: CD45RA+ positively selected. Receptors were obtained from a man between 18 and 29 years old in good health.

The chain links TRBV7-8 to TRBJ1-1, with TRBD1 identical over 9 bases. Germline values: CDR1 SGHVS, CDR2 FQNEAQ. The CDR3 runs to 18 residues. V was pared by 4 bases and J by 5 bases, with 17 bases of the junction left unmatched. CDR3 region: CASSSPRNRGLDWTEAFF. CDR3 DNA: TGTGCCAGCAGCTCGCCACGGAACAGGGGGCTTGATTGGACTGAAGCTTTCTTT.

This clone has only one observation. This chain joins TRBV14 and TRBJ2-5; maybe TRBD2 (6 bases). Germline V gene data show CDR1 as SGHDN and CDR2 as FVKESK. V lost 0 bases and J 5 bases, leaving 10 bases between the germline ends. The CDR3 length is 14 residues. The CDR3 region has the DNA TGTGCCAGCAGCCAAGATCGGGGGACGGAGACCCAGTACTTC. Protein: CASSQDRGTETQYF.

V usage is TRBV7-9 and J usage is TRBJ1-5, with D unresolved. The CDR3 is made up of 14 amino acids. Germline values: CDR1 SEHNR, CDR2 FQNEAQ (reference sequence). Trimming removed 2 bases from V and 5 bases from J, with 10 bases in between. In DNA form, the CDR3 reads TGTGCCAGCAGCTTAATCTCTCTCGATCAGCCCCAGCATTTT. Protein product: CASSLISLDQPQHF.

CDR3 coding DNA: TGCGCCAGCAGCTTGGCCGTCCAGGGGGTGGCAGGAGAGCAGTACTTC. Encoded protein: CASSLAVQGVAGEQYF. The chain is built from TRBV5-1 and TRBJ2-7; 7 bases agree with TRBD1. The CDR3 has 16 amino acids. From germline, CDR1 is SGHRS and CDR2 YFSETQ. With 0 bases clipped from V and 7 bases from J, the junction kept 13 bases outside the gene matches. The complete variable domain, with remaining parts taken from reference TRBV5-1 and TRBJ2-7, reads KAGVTQTPRYLIKTRGQQVTLSCSPISGHRSVSWYQQTPGQGLQFLFEYFSETQRNKGNFPGRFSGRQFSNSRSEMNVSTLELGDSALYLCASSLAVQGVAGEQYFGPGTRLTVT.

V and J are TRBV5-8 and TRBJ2-3, with TRBD1 as a possible D gene (5 bases). V lost 1 base, J lost 8 bases, and 14 bases lay in between. This CDR3 is built from 14 residues. CDR1 and CDR2 from the germline V gene are SGHTS and YDEGEE. The CDR3 nucleotides read TGTGCCAGCAGCTTGTCCAGGGTGGTCCCTACGCAGTATTTT. It translates to CASSLSRVVPTQYF.

This clone was picked up a small number of times. The CDR3 is CAWGDRGRHYGYTF. In DNA form, the CDR3 reads TGTGCCTGGGGGGACAGGGGCCGGCACTATGGCTACACCTTC. The V call is TRBV30, the J call TRBJ1-2; 10 nucleotides align to TRBD1. V was clipped by 5 bases and J by 3 bases; unmatched bases: 6. The CDR3 totals 14 residues. Germline CDR1 and CDR2: GTSNPN and SVGIG (reference sequence).

The rearrangement links TRBV5-1 to TRBJ2-3; D is unresolved. This CDR3 is 15 amino acids long. V gave up 5 bases and J gave up 4 bases, with 17 bases separating them. The germline V gene encodes CDR1 SGHRS and CDR2 YFSETQ. For the CDR3, the DNA is TGCGCCAGCAGTACCTCCCCCGGGCAGGCAGATACGCAGTATTTT. Encoded protein: CASSTSPGQADTQYF.

The chain joins TRBV5-8 to TRBJ2-1; D is possibly TRBD2 (6 bases). Germline CDR1 is SGHTS and CDR2 is YDEGEE. The CDR3 contains 16 residues. V lost 5 bases and J 4 bases, leaving 19 bases between the germline ends. DNA of the CDR3: TGTGCCAGCAGTTACTACGGGACTTCCTCTTACAATGAGCAGTTCTTC. This gives the protein CASSYYGTSSYNEQFF.

The V call is TRBV10-3, the J call TRBJ1-5; 9 bases are a match to TRBD1. V dropped 4 bases and J dropped 5; count of bases not matched to a gene: 6. Germline V gene data show CDR1 as ENHRY and CDR2 as SYGVKD. The CDR3 is 15 amino acids. The chain's CDR3 is CAISAGQGHHQPQHF. DNA of the CDR3: TGTGCCATCAGTGCGGGACAGGGCCATCATCAGCCCCAGCATTTT.

The gene calls are TRBV2 and TRBJ1-6, with TRBD1 as a possible D gene (6 bases). The CDR3 runs to 13 residues. V shed 11 bases and J shed 7 bases, with 15 bases lying between them. The V gene's germline CDR1 is SNHLY and CDR2 FYNNEI. CDR3 residues: CALGQQENSPLHF. The DNA of the CDR3 is TGTGCCCTAGGACAGCAAGAGAATTCACCCCTCCACTTT.

The chain employs TRBV27 and TRBJ2-7; possible D gene TRBD1, 5 bases. V lost 5 bases and J 1 base, leaving 15 bases between the germline ends. The CDR3 has 15 amino acids. The germline gives CDR1 MNHEY, CDR2 SMNVEV (reference sequence). CDR3 in DNA: TGTGCCAGCAGTCGACAGCCCGGATCTTCCTACGAGCAGTACTTC. This sequence encodes CASSRQPGSSYEQYF.

The gene calls are TRBV6-4 and TRBJ2-5; 9 bases match TRBD1. Germline V gene sequence: CDR1 MRHNA, CDR2 SNTAGT. V shed 2 bases, J shed 5 bases, and the junction held 3 bases outside the gene matches. This CDR3 has 14 amino acids. The CDR3 DNA reads as TGTGCCAGCAGTGACCCAGGGACAGGGGAGACCCAGTACTTC. It yields the protein CASSDPGTGETQYF.

This clone occurred once. The chain joins TRBV6-1 to TRBJ1-1; the D gene is possibly TRBD1 (5 bases). CDR3 size: 14 residues. CDR1 and CDR2 from the germline V gene are MNHNS and SASEGT. Trimming removed 6 bases at V and 1 base at J, with 12 bases between. CDR3 nucleotides: TGTGCCAGCAGGATGGGGGAGGGGAACACTGAAGCTTTCTTT. Amino acid sequence: CASRMGEGNTEAFF.

V is TRBV9 and J is TRBJ2-3; D remains unclear. CDR3 size: 15 residues. Germline V gives CDR1 SGDLS, CDR2 YYNGEE. V shed 3 bases and J shed 5 bases, with 16 bases lying between them. The CDR3 sequence is CASSADGFLGDTQYF. CDR3 nucleotide sequence: TGTGCCAGCAGCGCCGACGGCTTCTTGGGAGATACGCAGTATTTT.

V gene TRBV6-6 combines with J gene TRBJ1-5; no reliable D call. The CDR3 contains 13 residues. Germline lookup yields CDR1 MNHNY and CDR2 SVGAGI (reference sequence). V lost 2 bases and J 4 bases, leaving 6 bases between the germline ends. The CDR3 reads CASSYVENQPQHF. The CDR3 coding sequence is TGTGCCAGCAGTTACGTCGAGAATCAGCCCCAGCATTTT.

The J gene is TRBJ1-2, the V gene TRBV19, with 7 positions matching TRBD1. The CDR3 loop spans 14 amino acids. Trimming removed 9 bases from V and 0 bases from J; junction bases left unmatched: 7. The V gene's germline CDR1 is LNHDA and CDR2 SQIVND (reference sequence). The CDR3 DNA reads TGTGCCAGCGGGGACAGATCAACTAACTATGGCTACACCTTC. Encoded protein: CASGDRSTNYGYTF.

This chain links TRBV6-1 with TRBJ2-1; TRBD2 matches 10 bases. The V gene's germline CDR1 is MNHNS and CDR2 SASEGT. V was pared by 6 bases and J by 1 base, with 3 bases of the junction left unmatched. This CDR3 comprises 15 residues. The CDR3 reads CASRSLAGSYNEQFF. CDR3 bases: TGTGCCAGCAGGTCACTAGCGGGGTCCTACAATGAGCAGTTCTTC.

In its sample, this clone was seen once. The rearrangement links TRBV6-5 to TRBJ1-1, with 11 bases that match TRBD1. Per germline, CDR1 MNHEY and CDR2 SVGAGI. The CDR3 totals 16 residues. After removal of 2 bases from V and 5 bases from J, the junction contained 7 bases not matched to a gene. Here the CDR3 DNA reads TGTGCCAGCAGTTACCTCCCGGGACAGGGGGGAACTGAAGCTTTCTTT. Protein: CASSYLPGQGGTEAFF.

The chain employs TRBV10-1 and TRBJ2-3, with TRBD2 matching over 7 bases. This CDR3 is 14 amino acids long. From germline, CDR1 is WNHNN and CDR2 SYGVQD (reference sequence). Trimming removed 0 bases from V and 8 bases from J; junction bases left unmatched: 5. CDR3 residues: CASSESLAEGTQYF. In DNA, the CDR3 is TGCGCCAGCAGTGAGTCCCTAGCGGAAGGTACGCAGTATTTT.